This T cell receptor beta chain was obtained from a study of OX40 agonist ivuxolimab in advanced cancers. Study-wide context: Dosing consisted of intravenous ivuxolimab at 0.01 to 10 mg/kg every 2 weeks. Partial responses, seen in three patients, involved one hepatocellular carcinoma and two cutaneous melanomas. Study-wide points: Low normalized T-cell clonal expansion also characterized some of the nonresponders. CD8+ T cells (on average) carried more expanded clones than CD4+ T cells.

A remark on this clone: Its antigen is unidentified.

Per the germline V gene, CDR1 is PRHDT and CDR2 is FYEKMQ (reference sequence). Trimming left V 5 bases short and J 5 bases short, with 13 bases between. The CDR3 totals 14 residues. The table came from immunoSEQ multiplex PCR; TCRdb's copy has only in-frame clones and leaves some out. The data hold some 80,000 clones, with around 86% observed a single time. The material was CD4+ or CD8+ T cells sorted from blood, obtained in a trial of the OX40 agonist ivuxolimab. The sequence derives from an adult with an advanced solid tumor such as melanoma, head and neck, liver or kidney cancer. The rearrangement joins TRBV13 to TRBJ2-1; TRBD1 might be the D (6 bases). CDR3 in DNA: TGTGCCAGCAGCGTGGGGGACACACACAATGAGCAGTTCTTC. This translates into CASSVGDTHNEQFF.